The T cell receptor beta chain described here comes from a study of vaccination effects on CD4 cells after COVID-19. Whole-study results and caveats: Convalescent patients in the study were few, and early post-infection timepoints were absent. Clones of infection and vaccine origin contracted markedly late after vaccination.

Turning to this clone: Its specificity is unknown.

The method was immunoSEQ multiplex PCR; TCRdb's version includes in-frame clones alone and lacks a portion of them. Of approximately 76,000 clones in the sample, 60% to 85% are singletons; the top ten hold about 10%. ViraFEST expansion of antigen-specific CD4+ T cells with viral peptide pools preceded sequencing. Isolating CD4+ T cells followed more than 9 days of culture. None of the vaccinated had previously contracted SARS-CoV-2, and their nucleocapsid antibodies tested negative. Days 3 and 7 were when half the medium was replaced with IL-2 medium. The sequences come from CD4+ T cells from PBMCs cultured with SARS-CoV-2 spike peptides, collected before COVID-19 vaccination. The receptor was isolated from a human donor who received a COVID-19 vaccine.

This CDR3 reads CASSERGSFSNQPQHF. DNA of the CDR3: TGTGCCAGCAGTGAGAGGGGTTCCTTTAGCAATCAGCCCCAGCATTTT. The gene calls are TRBV6-1 and TRBJ1-5, with D tentatively TRBD1 (5 bases). Trimming left V 3 bases short and J 0 bases short, with 12 bases between. This CDR3 has 16 residues. Germline CDR1 and CDR2: MNHNS and SASEGT.